This TCR beta chain stems from a study of cytomegalovirus exposure and HLA in healthy donors. Study-level information: Of the donors genotyped, approximately 400 in all, about 80% fell in the Caucasian-associated ancestry cluster. Study outcomes and limitations: The majority of TCR sequences were rare, yet some public TCRs appeared in many donors. Using the classifier, cytomegalovirus status was reportedly diagnosed with high specificity and sensitivity. A later analysis associated 16,000 or so TCR beta sequences with HLA alleles at a 0.05 false discovery rate.

With 60 Vbeta and 13 Jbeta primers, the PCR was carried out. Sequencing used immunoSEQ multiplex PCR; TCRdb keeps in-frame clones, though not all of them. The sample contains over 130,000 clones, around 80% of which appear only once. The CDR3 is 10 amino acids. Trimming removed 7 bases from V and 3 bases from J, with 5 bases in between. Germline CDR1 and CDR2: SQVTM and ANQGSEA. Turning to this clone: Its antigen is unknown.

This chain connects TRBV29-1 to TRBJ2-3, with no clear D. The TCR originated in a man aged 30 to 39 in good health and CMV-seropositive. The sequencing sample was made of PBMCs. Here the CDR3 DNA reads TGCAGCGGACTGACAGATACGCAGTATTTT. This translates into CSGLTDTQYF.